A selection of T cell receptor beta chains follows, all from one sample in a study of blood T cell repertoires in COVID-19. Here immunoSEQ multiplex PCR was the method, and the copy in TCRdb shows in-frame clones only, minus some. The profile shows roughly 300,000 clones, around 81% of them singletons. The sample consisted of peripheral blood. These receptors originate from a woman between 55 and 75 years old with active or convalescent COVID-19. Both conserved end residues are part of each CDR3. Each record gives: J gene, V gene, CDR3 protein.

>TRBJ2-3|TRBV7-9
CASSSGQGKDTQYF
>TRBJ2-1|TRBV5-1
CASSLSTDNEQFF
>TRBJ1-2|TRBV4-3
CASSQGPGQPYSGHGYTF
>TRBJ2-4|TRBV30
CAWSVGGLRIPIAKNIQYF
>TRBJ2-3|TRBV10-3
CAISESTQRGGRDTQYF
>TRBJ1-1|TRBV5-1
CASSLVEGGSTEAFF
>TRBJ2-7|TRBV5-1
CASSFRALAAQGVHEQYF
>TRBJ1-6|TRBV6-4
CASSGLDRHHRSYNSPLHF
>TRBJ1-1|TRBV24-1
CATSLTTGASFNTEAFF
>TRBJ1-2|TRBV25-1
CASSEPAAYGYTF
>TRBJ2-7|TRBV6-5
CASRDREWYEQYF
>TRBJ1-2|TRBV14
CASSQGGGYGYTF
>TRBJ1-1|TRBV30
CAWSAGLFTEAFF
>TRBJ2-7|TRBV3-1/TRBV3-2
CASSYLPHSGGAYEQYF
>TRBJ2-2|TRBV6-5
CASSYPGTGELFF
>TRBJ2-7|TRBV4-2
CASSLTSGGVSYEQYF
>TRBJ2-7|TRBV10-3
CAISSPPGLAGFEQYF
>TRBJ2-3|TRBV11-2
CASSFRGTGGPSDTQYF
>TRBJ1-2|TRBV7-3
CASSLRQGKDGYTF
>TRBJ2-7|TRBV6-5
CASSLGQGPSYEQYF
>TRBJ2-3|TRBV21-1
CASSGTSGGESCSTDTQYF
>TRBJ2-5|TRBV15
CATSRDYTGQETQYF
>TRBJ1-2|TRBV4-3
CASSQAYGTVYGYTF
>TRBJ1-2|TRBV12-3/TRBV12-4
CASSTLWYGYTF
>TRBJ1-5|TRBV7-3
CASSLTGGTNQPQHF
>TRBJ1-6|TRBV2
CASSLTGWDSPLHF
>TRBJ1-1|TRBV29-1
CSVEGSMNTEAFF
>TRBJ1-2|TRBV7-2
CASSLVVRGGDGYTF
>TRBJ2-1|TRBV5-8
CASSLGLGRGKEFF
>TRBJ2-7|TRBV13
CASSQRQGASYEQYF
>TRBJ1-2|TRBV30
CAWSVGQGYGYTF
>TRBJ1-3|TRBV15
CATSRSALANTIYF
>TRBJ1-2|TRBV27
CASSFGNRVGYTF
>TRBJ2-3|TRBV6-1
CASSEAVPDTQYF
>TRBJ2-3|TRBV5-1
CATGLAGEDTQYF
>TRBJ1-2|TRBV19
CASSTDSNYGYTF
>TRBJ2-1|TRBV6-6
CASSPRTGQVYNEQFF
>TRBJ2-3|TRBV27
CASSPLTEADTQYF
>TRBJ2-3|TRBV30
CAWSPRQGITDTQYF
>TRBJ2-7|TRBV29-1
CSVGRAGTAYEQYF
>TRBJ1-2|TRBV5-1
CASSLASTGSSGYTF